One and the same sample provided the 13 T cell receptor beta chains below, sequenced in a study of cytomegalovirus exposure and HLA in healthy donors. 13 Jbeta primers and 60 Vbeta primers were used for the PCR. The data were produced by immunoSEQ multiplex PCR, yet TCRdb's version contains in-frame clones alone and is incomplete. The listing records tens of thousands of clones. Source material: PBMCs. The receptor set was obtained from a woman aged 55-69 years in good health and CMV-seronegative.

The chain recombines TRBV4-3 with TRBJ2-1; TRBD2 matches at 9 bases. The J segment lost 5 bases and the V segment lost 0 bases, leaving 8 bases of the junction unmatched. This CDR3 region has 17 residues. Per germline, CDR1 LGHNA and CDR2 YSLEER. The CDR3, as DNA: TGCGCCAGCAGCCAAGACCCGGGGACTAGCCTACACAATGAGCAGTTCTTC. Translated, it gives CASSQDPGTSLHNEQFF.

The chain recombines TRBV19 with TRBJ1-5, with a tentative D call TRBD1 (5 bases). Per the germline V gene, CDR1 is LNHDA and CDR2 is SQIVND (reference sequence). Trimming pared 7 bases from V and 6 bases from J, leaving 19 bases between. The CDR3 has 15 residues. The CDR3 is CASTPIGGWAQPQHF. The CDR3 DNA reads TGTGCCAGTACCCCAATTGGGGGGTGGGCTCAGCCCCAGCATTTT.

V is TRBV28 and J is TRBJ1-4; no firm D call. CDR1 MDHEN and CDR2 SYDVKM come from the germline V gene. Trimming left V 2 bases short and J 8 bases short, with 12 bases between. This CDR3 contains 14 residues. The CDR3 DNA reads TGTGCCAGCAGTTTACCCGGGAGCGAGGAAAAACTGTTTTTT. Translated, it gives CASSLPGSEEKLFF.

The chain joins TRBV4-2 to TRBJ2-3, with 8 bases lining up with TRBD2. With 1 base clipped from V and 1 base from J, the junction kept 7 bases outside the gene matches. The CDR3 loop spans 17 amino acids. Germline V gene data show CDR1 as LGHNA and CDR2 as YNFKEQ. CDR3 amino acids: CASSQGEGSGGTDTQYF. The CDR3 coding sequence is TGTGCCAGCAGCCAAGGCGAAGGTAGCGGGGGCACAGATACGCAGTATTTT.

The CDR3 nucleotides read TGTGCCAGCAGTCGAACAGTCTCCTACGAGCAGTACTTC. Protein: CASSRTVSYEQYF. The V and J genes are TRBV13 and TRBJ2-5; no definite D call. Matching the DNA end better, TRBJ2-7 makes the J call doubtful. Germline CDR1 reads PRHDT; CDR2 reads FYEKMQ (reference sequence). The CDR3 is 13 residues long.

This chain links TRBV6-4 with TRBJ2-1; 7 bases align to TRBD1. Trimming at V came to 3 bases and at J to 6 bases, leaving 11 bases not matched to a gene. Germline CDR1 MRHNA, CDR2 SNTAGT. The CDR3 consists of 16 residues. In DNA, the CDR3 is TGTGCCAGCAGTGAACGACAGGGCTGGGGGTCCAATGAGCAGTTCTTC. Encoded protein: CASSERQGWGSNEQFF.

The rearrangement links TRBV19 to TRBJ2-7, with TRBD2 matching 10 bases. V trimming: 8 bases; J trimming: 2 bases; junction bases outside the gene matches: 3. The CDR3 runs 13 residues. The germline V gene has CDR1 LNHDA and CDR2 SQIVND (reference sequence). CDR3: CASSTSGAYEQYF. CDR3 bases: TGTGCCAGTTCTACTAGCGGGGCCTACGAGCAGTACTTC.

The CDR3 is CASSYSNGSPNEQYF. The CDR3 DNA follows: TGTGCCAGCAGTTACTCGAACGGGTCCCCCAACGAGCAGTACTTC. This sequence joins TRBV6-6 and TRBJ2-7; D not resolved. CDR3 length equals 15 residues. Looked up from germline, CDR1 is MNHNY and CDR2 is SVGAGI (reference sequence). The V end lost 0 bases, the J end lost 5 bases, and 14 bases lay between the germline ends.

The V call is TRBV29-1, the J call TRBJ1-2; D is uncertain. Trimming shortened V by 7 bases and J by 4 bases, and 13 bases separated the two germline ends. The CDR3 sequence is 12 residues long. Germline CDR1 SQVTM, CDR2 ANQGSEA. The DNA of the CDR3 is TGCAGCGCAAAGAACGGGGTCTATGGCTACACCTTC. Translating gives CSAKNGVYGYTF.

The chain uses TRBV19 and TRBJ1-5, with TRBD1 as a possible D gene (6 bases). V lost 10 bases and J lost 4, with 23 bases in between. This CDR3 has 16 residues. The germline V gene encodes CDR1 LNHDA and CDR2 SQIVND (reference sequence). The CDR3 DNA reads TGTGCCACCGCCTCCCAAGGGGACATCCCTAATCAGCCCCAGCATTTT. Its protein is CATASQGDIPNQPQHF.

V is TRBV2 and J is TRBJ1-1; TRBD1 is a possible D gene (6 bases). The CDR3 spans 16 residues. V was clipped by 0 bases and J by 6 bases, with 17 bases between them. Per the germline V gene, CDR1 is SNHLY and CDR2 is FYNNEI. Written as DNA, the CDR3 is TGTGCCAGCAGTGAAGCGCGATTGGTAGGGACATCTGAAGCTTTCTTT. Its protein is CASSEARLVGTSEAFF.

This chain connects TRBV4-2 to TRBJ2-3; 8 nucleotides align to TRBD2. Germline CDR1 reads LGHNA; CDR2 reads YNFKEQ. With V trimmed by 0 bases and J by 7 bases, 6 bases remained unmatched. The CDR3 has 15 residues. The CDR3 nucleotides are TGTGCCAGCAGCCAAGAACTAGCGGTTACGAATACGCAGTATTTT. As protein: CASSQELAVTNTQYF.

The DNA for the CDR3 is TGTGCCAGCAGCTCAGGGGGAGATACGCAGTATTTT. Amino acids: CASSSGGDTQYF. V is TRBV7-9 and J is TRBJ2-3, with 7 bases lining up with TRBD1. This CDR3 region has 12 residues. Losses at the gene ends were 4 bases for V and 5 bases for J; bases not matched to a gene: 0. Germline V gene data show CDR1 as SEHNR and CDR2 as FQNEAQ (reference sequence).